The source of this TCR beta chain is a study of T cell responses to AZD1222 COVID-19 vaccine. This clone was seen a handful of times. TCRdb's copy holds only in-frame clones and misses some; the assay was immunoSEQ multiplex PCR. In the table there are 65,000 to 70,000 clones, approximately 80% of which are singletons. Sequencing was performed on peripheral blood, taken on day 0 of AZD1222 vaccination. This TCR was recovered from an adult in good health.

CDR3 DNA: TGTGCCAGCAGCGCTACCGGGGTAACGAATGAGCAGTTCTTC. It specifies CASSATGVTNEQFF. V is TRBV25-1 and J is TRBJ2-1, with D possibly being TRBD2 (5 bases). Trimming removed 6 bases from V and 7 bases from J, with 16 bases in between. CDR3 length equals 14 residues. Germline assignment: CDR1 MGHDK and CDR2 SYGVNS.